This entry describes one TCR beta chain. Antigen unknown. The repertoire was sequenced with immunoSEQ multiplex PCR; TCRdb's copy has only in-frame clones and lacks some. Found here are fewer than 150,000 clones, 70% to 90% of them singletons; the top ten hold 1.5% to 2%. This specimen comes from a study of cytomegalovirus exposure and HLA in healthy donors. Donors were drawn from the 120-subject validation cohort, separate from the approximately 700-subject first cohort. The V and J ends lost 6 bases and 1 base, in that order; junction bases with no gene match: 6. CDR3 size: 16 residues. The germline V gene has CDR1 LNHDA and CDR2 SQIVND (reference sequence). Notes on the study in general: In vitro testing confirmed a few CMV-associated chains as specific for CMV antigens.

The clonotype was recovered from a man aged 18-30 years in good health and CMV-seronegative. The chain links TRBV19 to TRBJ2-3; 11 nucleotides agree with TRBD1. Sequences were obtained from PBMCs. The CDR3 sequence: CASRAPGQGGTDTQYF. CDR3 coding DNA: TGTGCCAGTAGAGCACCGGGACAGGGGGGCACAGATACGCAGTATTTT.